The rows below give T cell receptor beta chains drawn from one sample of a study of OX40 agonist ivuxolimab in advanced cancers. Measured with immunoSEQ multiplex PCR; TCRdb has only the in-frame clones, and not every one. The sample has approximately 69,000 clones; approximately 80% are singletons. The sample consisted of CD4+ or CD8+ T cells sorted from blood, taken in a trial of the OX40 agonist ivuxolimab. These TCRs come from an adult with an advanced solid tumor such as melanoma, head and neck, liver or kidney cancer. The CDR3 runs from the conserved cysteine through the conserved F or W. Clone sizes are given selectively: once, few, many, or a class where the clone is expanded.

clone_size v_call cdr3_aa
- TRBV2 CASSEARSSYEQYF
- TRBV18 CASSPLRLAGRAGANVLTF
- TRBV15 CATSGDRVAKLFF
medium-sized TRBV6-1 CASSSDRGDTEAFF
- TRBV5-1 CASSPVGGNTQYF
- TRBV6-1 CASSRVQGSEQYF
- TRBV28 CASSKGGKTEAFF
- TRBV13 CASSSWGSGRVRVQFF
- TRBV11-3 CASSSTSSYNEQFF
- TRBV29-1 CSVEFPGGSYEQYF
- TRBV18 CASSPPRGTNYGYTF
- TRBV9 CASSVAQGATGNTIYF
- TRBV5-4 CASSRQGFDEQYF
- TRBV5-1 CASSLRASGSIDNEQFF
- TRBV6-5 CASKPGLAPNNEQFF
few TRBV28 CASGSIRSNQPQHF
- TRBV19 CASSVGLAAYNEQFF
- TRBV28 CASSRGRLSGANVLTF
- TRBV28 CASSFGRKNTEAFF
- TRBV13 CATQRASGINEQYF
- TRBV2 CASKKTSGGLRFTDTQYF
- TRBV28 CASSTRSTNEKLFF
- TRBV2 CASSEVARGYEQYF
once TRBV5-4 CASSLGGAGGDTQYF
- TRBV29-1 CSGNGRGNTEAFF
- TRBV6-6 CASRDDRGSMKLFF
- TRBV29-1 CSGAGTGNYEQYF
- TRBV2 CASSEAGRRDGYTF
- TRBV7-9 CASSLTAGNEKLFF
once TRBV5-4 CASSPGTPSTGELFF
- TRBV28 CASSFERAFTYEQYF
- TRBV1 CTSSRTSGRGLSEQFF
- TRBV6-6 CASSFEETQYF
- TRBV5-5 CASSLAGTGGYYGYTF
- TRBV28 CASSRTGGYTQYF
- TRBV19 CASSIIGTSGAEQYF
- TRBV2 CASSVGGRGANVLTF
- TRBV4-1 CAIGREGVGDTQYF
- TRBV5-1 CASSLNSGRIDEQYF
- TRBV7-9 CASSLAQGGEQYF
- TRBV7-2 CASTRTGGTNEKLFF
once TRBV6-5 CASTREEGFNTEAFF
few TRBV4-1 CASSHILTQPQHF
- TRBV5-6 CASSGQGKQGEQYF
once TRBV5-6 CASSTGGLLSSYEQYF
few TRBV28 CASTPASGGSYEQYF
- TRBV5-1 CASRVGGMNTEAFF
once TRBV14 CASSHRTWTGGWLGETQYF